What follows is one T cell receptor (beta chain) and its context. Sequenced by immunoSEQ multiplex PCR; TCRdb stores in-frame clones only, minus some. The profile shows more than 150,000 clones, roughly nine tenths of them singletons. This record comes from a study of T cell responses to AZD1222 COVID-19 vaccine. Trimming stripped 1 base from V and 6 bases from J, with 9 bases between. From germline, CDR1 is LGHNT and CDR2 FRNRAP. There are 13 residues in the CDR3. The material was peripheral blood, obtained 28 days after the second AZD1222 dose. V gene TRBV12-5 combines with J gene TRBJ1-2; possible D gene TRBD1, 5 bases. The receptor comes from an adult who received the AZD1222 COVID-19 vaccine. The CDR3 DNA sequence: TGTGCTAGTGGTTTGGGGCAGGGCGATGGCTACACCTTC. It translates to CASGLGQGDGYTF. The full variable domain, in which reference TRBV12-5 and TRBJ1-2 provide the parts outside the CDR3, is DARVTQTPRHKVTEMGQEVTMRCQPILGHNTVFWYRQTMMQGLELLAYFRNRAPLDDSGMPKDRFSAEMPDATLATLKIQPSEPRDSAVYFCASGLGQGDGYTFGSGTRLTVV.